The clone carrying this T cell receptor beta chain was detected only a few times. V lost 7 bases and J lost 1, with 14 bases in between. The CDR3 spans 14 residues. Germline lookup yields CDR1 MNHEY and CDR2 SVGAGI. Primed by a sample-barcoded 5' primer and a J-beta primer mix, a second PCR proceeded for about 6 to 12 cycles. Tagging of each cDNA molecule was performed by a template-switch adaptor with 12 random nucleotides. TCRdb re-called the 5' RACE reads through MiXCR, storing one row per CDR3 protein. The sample consists of approximately 1.5 million distinct CDR3 sequences, roughly two fifths of them appearing once. This sample was included in a study of blood T cells in healthy people across ages.

Material for sequencing was blood. This clonotype was sampled from a woman younger than 35 in good health. The rearrangement links TRBV6-5 to TRBJ2-7, with D unclear. The CDR3 region is CASTAASKSYEQYF. For the CDR3, the DNA is TGTGCCAGCACGGCGGCTAGTAAATCCTACGAGCAGTACTTC.